The present TCR beta chain was sequenced within a study of Ad26.COV2.S vaccination and SARS-CoV-2 variants. Whole-study results and caveats: Following vaccination, spike-specific CD8+ and CD4+ T cell responses reportedly exhibited substantial breadth.

Measured with immunoSEQ multiplex PCR; TCRdb has only the in-frame clones, and not every one. The sample has a few hundred thousand clones; roughly 85% are singletons. Germline CDR1 is SGHRS and CDR2 is YFSETQ. V lost 0 bases, J lost 9 bases, and 9 bases lay in between. This CDR3 has 12 amino acids. Turning to this clone: Its target is unknown.

Treatment defined: some 20 received Ad26.COV2.S at low or high dose, single or two shots; about 5 received placebo; per-sample allocation not given. Sampling occurred on day 63 after the first vaccine or placebo injection. The genes are TRBV5-1 and TRBJ1-1; D may be TRBD1 (5 bases). This specimen was peripheral blood, taken in a trial of Ad26.COV2.S vaccine versus placebo. This receptor was obtained from a person between 18 and 60 years old who received the Ad26.COV2.S COVID-19 vaccine or a placebo. CDR3 bases: TGCGCCAGCAGCTTGGGGCAGGGTAAAGCTTTCTTT. Translated, it gives CASSLGQGKAFF.